This is a list of T cell receptor beta chains from one sample in a study of response to subunit inactivated influenza vaccine. From the RT-PCR reads, TCRdb called clonotypes with MiXCR, one entry per CDR3 protein. The sample contains around 540,000 distinct CDR3 sequences, about 11% of which appear only once. The source was PBMCs from blood, collected on the day of vaccination. These receptors were obtained from a man aged 50-59 years who received an inactivated influenza vaccine. Each CDR3 is given with its conserved first and last residue.

TRBJ2-7,TRBV18,CASSPQETREQYF
TRBJ2-1,TRBV5-1,CASRTSGNNEQFF
TRBJ2-7,TRBV7-6,CASSSRDRVEQYF
TRBJ2-1,TRBV11-2,CASSLEFGGQDEQFF
TRBJ2-5,TRBV7-9,CASSLVGGPATQYF
TRBJ1-1,TRBV25-1,CASSESSGYTEAFF
TRBJ2-3,TRBV18,CASSPGLAGTVGTDTQYF
TRBJ2-1,TRBV29-1,CSVEELAGVDEQFF
TRBJ2-3,TRBV9,CASTRGQGVRDTQYF
TRBJ2-2,TRBV6-1,CASSFAELTGELFF
TRBJ2-7,TRBV20-1,CSASRGPKKSYEQYF
TRBJ2-1,TRBV7-9,CASSPSGTSSYNEQFF
TRBJ1-2,TRBV5-1,CASSPNPQGNYGYTF
TRBJ1-2,TRBV20-1,CSAPQGVSYTF
TRBJ1-2,TRBV5-1,CASSNSVGYGYTF
TRBJ2-3,TRBV7-6,CASTAGAGFADTQYF
TRBJ2-7,TRBV29-1,CSVAFKREQYF
TRBJ2-7,TRBV7-2,CASSLGQSEQYF
TRBJ2-5,TRBV11-2,CASSLRVSLGGRASETQYF
TRBJ2-5,TRBV6-1,CASSALGGQGSQETQYF
TRBJ2-7,TRBV5-1,CASSFGGDRGEQYF
TRBJ2-1,TRBV11-2,CASSLRGRGNRDNEQFF
TRBJ2-1,TRBV4-1,CASSEGPGLVGNEQFF
TRBJ2-1,TRBV3-1,CASSLGQGTLSEQFF
TRBJ1-1,TRBV29-1,CSVVDRGTEAFF
TRBJ2-3,TRBV3-1,CASSQTYSTDTQYF
TRBJ1-1,TRBV5-1,CASSPTENTEAFF
TRBJ2-3,TRBV2,CASSPTTSTDTQYF
TRBJ2-7,TRBV27,CASSLVGWDRGEQYF
TRBJ2-1,TRBV9,CASSPQLAGEGNEQFF
TRBJ1-5,TRBV7-2,CASSREQGQPQHF
TRBJ2-1,TRBV29-1,CSALGAERSSYNEQFF
TRBJ2-3,TRBV6-2/TRBV6-3,CASSPRDRGRTDTQYF
TRBJ2-1,TRBV12-3/TRBV12-4,CASSPIAGVNNEQFF
TRBJ1-1,TRBV5-1,CASSPGGSAEAFF
TRBJ2-3,TRBV28,CASSLLSGGSGLKDTQYF
TRBJ2-3,TRBV10-3,CAISKDTQYF
TRBJ2-6,TRBV12-3/TRBV12-4,CASSLQGALGANVLTF
TRBJ2-5,TRBV2,CASSERSGGIETQYF
TRBJ2-5,TRBV5-1,CASSRGQVQETQYF
TRBJ2-1,TRBV29-1,CSVLKTTYNEQFF
TRBJ2-1,TRBV5-6,CASSQILAGGLWGEQFF
TRBJ2-2,TRBV12-3/TRBV12-4,CASSLSGRAVGELFF
TRBJ2-2,TRBV12-3/TRBV12-4,CASSLGADTGELFF